This T cell receptor beta chain is drawn from a study of CD8 T cells in ankylosing spondylitis. CDR3 length equals 15 residues. V lost 5 bases to trimming and J lost 9 bases; unmatched junction nucleotides: 8. From the 5' RACE reads, TCRdb called clonotypes with MiXCR, one entry per CDR3 protein. The sample contains a few hundred thousand distinct CDR3 sequences, roughly 20% of which appear only once. The table lists this clonotype with a few counts. Its target is unknown. General study results and limits: Disease-associated clonotypes exhibited CD8+ identity and were relatively infrequent in peripheral blood. Blood from ankylosing spondylitis patients appeared to carry a characteristic eight-variant TCR beta motif.

The receptor comes from a male donor with ankylosing spondylitis or in good health (not recorded which). The sample taken for sequencing was blood, either unsorted or a sorted T cell fraction (not recorded which). The V gene is TRBV12-3 or TRBV12-4, the J gene TRBJ2-1; 12 bases agree with TRBD1. DNA of the CDR3: TGTGCCAGCAGTAAGGGACAGGGGGCTGCGGCTGAGCAGTTCTTC. It yields the protein CASSKGQGAAAEQFF.